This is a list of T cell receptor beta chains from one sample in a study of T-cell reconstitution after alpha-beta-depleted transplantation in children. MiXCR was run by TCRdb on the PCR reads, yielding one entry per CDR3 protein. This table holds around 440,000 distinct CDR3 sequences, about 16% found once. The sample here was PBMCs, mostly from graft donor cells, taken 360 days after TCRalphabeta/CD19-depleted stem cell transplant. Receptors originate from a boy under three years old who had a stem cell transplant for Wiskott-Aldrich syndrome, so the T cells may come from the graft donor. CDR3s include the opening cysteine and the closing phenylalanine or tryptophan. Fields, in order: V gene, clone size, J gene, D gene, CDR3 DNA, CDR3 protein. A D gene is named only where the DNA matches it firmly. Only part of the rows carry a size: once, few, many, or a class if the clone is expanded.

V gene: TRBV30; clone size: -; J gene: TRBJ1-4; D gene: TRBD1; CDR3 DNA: TGTGCCTGGAGTGTACAGGGGTTAAACGAAAAACTGTTTTTT; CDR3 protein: CAWSVQGLNEKLFF
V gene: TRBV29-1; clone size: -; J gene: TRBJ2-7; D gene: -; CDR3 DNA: TGCAGCGTTGCCACAGGGTCGGCGCGGTACGAGCAGTACTTC; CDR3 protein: CSVATGSARYEQYF
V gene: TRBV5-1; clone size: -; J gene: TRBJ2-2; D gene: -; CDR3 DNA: TGCGCCAGCTATGGGACCGTCGCGAACACCGGGGAGCTGTTTTTT; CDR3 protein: CASYGTVANTGELFF
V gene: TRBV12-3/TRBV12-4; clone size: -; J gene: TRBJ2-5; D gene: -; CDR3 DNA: TGTGCCAGCAGGCTCCAACAAGAGACCCAGTACTTC; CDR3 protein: CASRLQQETQYF
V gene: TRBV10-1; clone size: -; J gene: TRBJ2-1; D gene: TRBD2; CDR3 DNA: TGCGCCAGCAGTGAGTCCAGTGGACTAGCGGTTCCCAGAGGTGAGCAGTTCTTC; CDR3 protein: CASSESSGLAVPRGEQFF
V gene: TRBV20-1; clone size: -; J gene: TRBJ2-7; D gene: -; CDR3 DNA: TGCAGTGCTTCATTTAGGGCTATTAGCCCTTACGAGCAGTACTTC; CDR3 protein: CSASFRAISPYEQYF
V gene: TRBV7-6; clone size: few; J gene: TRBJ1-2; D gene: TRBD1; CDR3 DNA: TGTGCCAGCAGCTTAGGACGGACAGGGAAGACATATGATGGCTACACCTTC; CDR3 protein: CASSLGRTGKTYDGYTF
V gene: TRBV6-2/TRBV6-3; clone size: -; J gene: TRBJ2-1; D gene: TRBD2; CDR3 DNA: TGTGCCAGCAGTTCCGGACCGGGACTAAACAATGAGCAGTTCTTC; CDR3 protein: CASSSGPGLNNEQFF
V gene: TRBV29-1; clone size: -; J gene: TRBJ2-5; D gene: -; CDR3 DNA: TGCAGCGTCGGACCCGACACGGGGACCCAGTACTTC; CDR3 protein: CSVGPDTGTQYF
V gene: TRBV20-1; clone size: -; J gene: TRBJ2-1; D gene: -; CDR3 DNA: TGCAGTGCTAGAGATCAGGAGGGAGCCTACAATGAGCAGTTCTTC; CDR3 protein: CSARDQEGAYNEQFF
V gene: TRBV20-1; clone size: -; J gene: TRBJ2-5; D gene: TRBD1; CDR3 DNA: TGCAGTGCTAGAGATCACACAGGGGGGCAAGAGACCCAGTACTTC; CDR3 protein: CSARDHTGGQETQYF
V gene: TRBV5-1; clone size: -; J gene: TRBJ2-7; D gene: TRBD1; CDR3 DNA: TGCGCCAGCAGCTTCTGGACAGGCGAGCAGTACTTC; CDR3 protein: CASSFWTGEQYF
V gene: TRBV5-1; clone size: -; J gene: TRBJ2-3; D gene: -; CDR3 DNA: TGCGCCAGCAGCTTGGGGGCAGGGGCCATCACAGATACGCAGTATTTT; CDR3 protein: CASSLGAGAITDTQYF
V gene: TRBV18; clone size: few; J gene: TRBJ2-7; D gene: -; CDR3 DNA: TGTGCCAGCTCGCCTAAGGAGGCGGGCGGGGGCAGCTCCTACGAGCAGTACTTC; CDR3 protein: CASSPKEAGGGSSYEQYF
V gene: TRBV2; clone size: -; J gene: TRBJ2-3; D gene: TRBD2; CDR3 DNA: TGTGCCAGCAGTGAAGCGCTTTGGCTAGCGGACACAGATACGCAGTATTTT; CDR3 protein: CASSEALWLADTDTQYF
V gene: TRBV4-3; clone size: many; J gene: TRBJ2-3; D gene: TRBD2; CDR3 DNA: TGCGCCAGCAGCCAAGATGGGCGGGGGAACACAGATACGCAGTATTTT; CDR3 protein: CASSQDGRGNTDTQYF
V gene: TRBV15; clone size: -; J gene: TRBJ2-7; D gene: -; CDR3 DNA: TGTGCCACCAGCAGAAATTTTGACAGCTACGAGCAGTACTTC; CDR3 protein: CATSRNFDSYEQYF
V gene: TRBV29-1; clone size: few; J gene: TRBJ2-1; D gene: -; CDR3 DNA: TGCAGCGTTGACCGAGGGTGGAATGAGCAGTTCTTC; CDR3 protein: CSVDRGWNEQFF
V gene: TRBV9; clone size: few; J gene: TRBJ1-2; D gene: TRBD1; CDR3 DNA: TGTGCCAGCGGTACGAGGGCAGGGGGTAACTATGGCTACACCTTC; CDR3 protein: CASGTRAGGNYGYTF
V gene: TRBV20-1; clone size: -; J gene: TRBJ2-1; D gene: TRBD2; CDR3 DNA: TGCAGTGCACATAGCGGGCCTACATACAATGAGCAGTTCTTC; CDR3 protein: CSAHSGPTYNEQFF
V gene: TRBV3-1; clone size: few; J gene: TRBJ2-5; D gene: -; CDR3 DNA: TGTGCCAGCAGCCAAGGCACAGTCCAAGAGACCCAGTACTTC; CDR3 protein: CASSQGTVQETQYF
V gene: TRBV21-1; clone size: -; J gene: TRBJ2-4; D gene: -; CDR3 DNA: TGTGCCACACGAATTGGAAACATTCAGTACTTC; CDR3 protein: CATRIGNIQYF
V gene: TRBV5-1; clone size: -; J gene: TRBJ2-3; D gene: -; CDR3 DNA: TGCGCCAGCAGCTCCTTAAACACAGATACGCAGTATTTT; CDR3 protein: CASSSLNTDTQYF
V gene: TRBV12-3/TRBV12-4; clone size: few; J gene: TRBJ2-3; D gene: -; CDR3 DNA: TGTGCCAGCAGTTTTTCGGGAATCTCCGATCCCGATACGCAGTATTTT; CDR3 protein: CASSFSGISDPDTQYF
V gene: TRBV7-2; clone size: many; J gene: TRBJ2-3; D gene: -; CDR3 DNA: TGTGCCAGCAGCTATACAGGGCCCACAGATACGCAGTATTTT; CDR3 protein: CASSYTGPTDTQYF
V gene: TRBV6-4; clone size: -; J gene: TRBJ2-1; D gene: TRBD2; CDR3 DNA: TGTGCCAGCAGTCCACTTTTGCCTTTGAAGCGGGAGCGTTTCGATGAGCAGTTCTTC; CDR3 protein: CASSPLLPLKRERFDEQFF
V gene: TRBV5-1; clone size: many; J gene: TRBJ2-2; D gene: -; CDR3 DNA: TGCGCCAGCAGCCCACTAATTTTCGACACCGGGGAGCTGTTTTTT; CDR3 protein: CASSPLIFDTGELFF
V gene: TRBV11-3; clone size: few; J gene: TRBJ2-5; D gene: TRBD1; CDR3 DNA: TGTGCCAGCAGCTTAGCGGACAGGCCTCAAGAGACCCAGTACTTC; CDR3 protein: CASSLADRPQETQYF
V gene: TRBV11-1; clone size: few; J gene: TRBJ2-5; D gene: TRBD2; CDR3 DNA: TGTGCCAGCAGCCAAATTAAATCCCCGGGACTAGCGGAGAAAGAGACCCAGTACTTC; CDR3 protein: CASSQIKSPGLAEKETQYF
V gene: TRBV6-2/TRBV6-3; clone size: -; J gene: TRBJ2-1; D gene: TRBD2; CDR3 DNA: TGTGCCAGCAGTTACTCCCCACTAGCGGGGACGCTCAATGAGCAGTTCTTC; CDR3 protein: CASSYSPLAGTLNEQFF
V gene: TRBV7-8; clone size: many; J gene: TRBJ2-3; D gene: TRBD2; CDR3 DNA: TGTGCCAGCAGCGCGTTAGCGGGAGGGCCAGATACGCAGTATTTT; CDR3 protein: CASSALAGGPDTQYF
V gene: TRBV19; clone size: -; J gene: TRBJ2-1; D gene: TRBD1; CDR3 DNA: TGTGCCAGTACTTATAAGCGGACAGGGTCCAATGAGCAGTTCTTC; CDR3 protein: CASTYKRTGSNEQFF
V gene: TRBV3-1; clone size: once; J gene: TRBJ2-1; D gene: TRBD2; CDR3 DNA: TGTGCCAGCAGTCGGGGACTAGTACGGGGTGAGCAGTTCTTC; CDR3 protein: CASSRGLVRGEQFF
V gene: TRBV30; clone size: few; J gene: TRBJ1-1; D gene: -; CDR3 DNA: TGTGCCTGGAGTGCACCCGGAAGGCGGAGTACTGAAGCTTTCTTT; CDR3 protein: CAWSAPGRRSTEAFF
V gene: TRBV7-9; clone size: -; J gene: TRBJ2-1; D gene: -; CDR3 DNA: TGTGCCAGCAGCCCCTGGACGGATGGCTACAATGAGCAGTTCTTC; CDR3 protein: CASSPWTDGYNEQFF
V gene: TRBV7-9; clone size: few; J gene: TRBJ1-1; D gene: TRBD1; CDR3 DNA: TGTGCCAGCAGCACAGGGGGCGCGGGAACTGAAGCTTTCTTT; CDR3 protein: CASSTGGAGTEAFF
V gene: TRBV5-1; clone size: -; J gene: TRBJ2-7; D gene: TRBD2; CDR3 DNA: TGCGCCAGCAGCTTCTCCCCGACTAGCGGGGTCTACGAGCAGTACTTC; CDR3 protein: CASSFSPTSGVYEQYF
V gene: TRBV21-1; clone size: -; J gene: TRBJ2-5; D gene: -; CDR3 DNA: TGTGCCAGCAGCAACCCGCCCCCTTTCCCGGGGACCCAGTACTTC; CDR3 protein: CASSNPPPFPGTQYF
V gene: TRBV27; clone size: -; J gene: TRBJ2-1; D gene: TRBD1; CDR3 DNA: TGTGCCAGCAGACCAACAGGGGGCGGCTACAATGAGCAGTTCTTC; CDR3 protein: CASRPTGGGYNEQFF
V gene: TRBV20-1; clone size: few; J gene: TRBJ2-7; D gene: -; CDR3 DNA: TGCAGTGCTACCTTTGATGGGGCCTACGAGCAGTACTTC; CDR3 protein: CSATFDGAYEQYF
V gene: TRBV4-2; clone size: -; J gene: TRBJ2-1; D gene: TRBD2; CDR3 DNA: TGTGCCAGCAGCCGGCGGGGCGGGGGGGGCCTCAATGAGCAGTTCTTC; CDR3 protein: CASSRRGGGGLNEQFF
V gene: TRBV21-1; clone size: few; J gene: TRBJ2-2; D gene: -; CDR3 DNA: TGTGCCAGACTAGCGGGGGTCCCTGGCGGGGAGCTGTTTTTT; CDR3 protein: CARLAGVPGGELFF
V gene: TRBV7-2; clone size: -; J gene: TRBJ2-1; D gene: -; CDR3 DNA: TGTGCCAGCAGTCTTAGGAACTTTTACAATGAGCAGTTCTTC; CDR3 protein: CASSLRNFYNEQFF
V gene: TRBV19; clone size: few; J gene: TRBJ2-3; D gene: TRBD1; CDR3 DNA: TGTGCCAGTAGTCTGGGACAGCCTACAGATACGCAGTATTTT; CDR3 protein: CASSLGQPTDTQYF
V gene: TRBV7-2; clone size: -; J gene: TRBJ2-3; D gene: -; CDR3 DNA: TGTGCCAGCAGCTTAGTCTCGGGTCCTGCGCAGTATTTT; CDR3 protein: CASSLVSGPAQYF
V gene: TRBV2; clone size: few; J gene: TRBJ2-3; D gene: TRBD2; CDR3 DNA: TGTGCCAGCACCACGTATCGGGGGGATAGCACAGATACGCAGTATTTT; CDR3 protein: CASTTYRGDSTDTQYF
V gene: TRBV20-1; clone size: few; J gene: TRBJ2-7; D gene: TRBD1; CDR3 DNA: TGCAGTGCTAGTCTCCCGACAGGGAAAACCTACGAGCAGTACTTC; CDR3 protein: CSASLPTGKTYEQYF
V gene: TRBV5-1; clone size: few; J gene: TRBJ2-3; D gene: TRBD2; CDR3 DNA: TGCGCCAGCAGCTTGTCCCCAGTAGCGGGAGGGCCAGGAGATACGCAGTATTTT; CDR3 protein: CASSLSPVAGGPGDTQYF
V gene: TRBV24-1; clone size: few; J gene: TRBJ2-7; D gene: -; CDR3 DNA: TGTGCCACCACAGTGCTGCGGGTGCAGGGGATCTGGTACGAGCAGTACTTC; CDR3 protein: CATTVLRVQGIWYEQYF
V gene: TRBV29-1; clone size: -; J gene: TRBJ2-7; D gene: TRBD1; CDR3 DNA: TGCAGCGCGATGGACAGGGCCTCCTACGAGCAGTACTTC; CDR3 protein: CSAMDRASYEQYF
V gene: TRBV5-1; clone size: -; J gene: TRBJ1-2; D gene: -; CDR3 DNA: TGCGCCAGCAGCTTGGAGGGCAGCTACTATGGCTACACCTTC; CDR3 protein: CASSLEGSYYGYTF
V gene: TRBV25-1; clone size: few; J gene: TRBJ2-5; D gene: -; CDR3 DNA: TGTGCCAGCAGTGAATATAAGCTCCCACGGGAGACCCAGTACTTC; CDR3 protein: CASSEYKLPRETQYF
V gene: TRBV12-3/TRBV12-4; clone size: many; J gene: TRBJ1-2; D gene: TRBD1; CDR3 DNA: TGTGCCAGCAGTCAACAGGGGTTTGCCTATGGCTACACCTTC; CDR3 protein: CASSQQGFAYGYTF